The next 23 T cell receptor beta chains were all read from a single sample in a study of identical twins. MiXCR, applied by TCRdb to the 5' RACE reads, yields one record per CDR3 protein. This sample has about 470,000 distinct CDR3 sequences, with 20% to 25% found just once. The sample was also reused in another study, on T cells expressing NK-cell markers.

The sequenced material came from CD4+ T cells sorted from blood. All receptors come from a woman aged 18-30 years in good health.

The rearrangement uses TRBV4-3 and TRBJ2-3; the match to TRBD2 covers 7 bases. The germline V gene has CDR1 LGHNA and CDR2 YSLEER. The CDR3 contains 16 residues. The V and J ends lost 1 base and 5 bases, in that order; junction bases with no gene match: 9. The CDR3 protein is CASSQGSSGSGDTQYF. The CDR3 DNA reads TGCGCCAGCAGCCAAGGGTCTAGCGGCTCAGGAGATACGCAGTATTTT.

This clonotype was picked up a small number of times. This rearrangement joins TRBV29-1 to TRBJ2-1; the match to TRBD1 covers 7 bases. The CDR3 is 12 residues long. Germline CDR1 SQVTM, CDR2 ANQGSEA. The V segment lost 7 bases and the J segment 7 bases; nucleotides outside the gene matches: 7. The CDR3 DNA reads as TGCAGCGGTGGGGGACAGACAAATGAGCAGTTCTTC. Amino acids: CSGGGQTNEQFF.

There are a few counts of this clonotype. The CDR3 DNA sequence: TGTGCCAGCAGCCAACTTACAGGGATTTCACCCCTCCACTTT. Residues: CASSQLTGISPLHF. This chain joins TRBV14 and TRBJ1-6; D is perhaps TRBD1 (6 bases). The CDR3 has 14 residues. Germline CDR1 and CDR2: SGHDN and FVKESK. V lost 2 bases, J lost 9 bases, and 11 bases lay in between. The entire variable domain, with the rest obtained from reference TRBV14 and TRBJ1-6, is as follows: EAGVTQFPSHSVIEKGQTVTLRCDPISGHDNLYWYRRVMGKEIKFLLHFVKESKQDESGMPNNRFLAERTGGTYSTLKVQPAELEDSGVYFCASSQLTGISPLHFGNGTRLTVT.

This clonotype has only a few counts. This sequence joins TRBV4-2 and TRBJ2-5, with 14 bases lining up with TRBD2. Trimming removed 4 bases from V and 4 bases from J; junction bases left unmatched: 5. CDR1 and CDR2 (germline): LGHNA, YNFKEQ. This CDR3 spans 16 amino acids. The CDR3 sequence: CASSPGLAGVVETQYF. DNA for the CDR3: TGTGCCAGCAGCCCGGGACTAGCGGGGGTGGTAGAGACCCAGTACTTC.

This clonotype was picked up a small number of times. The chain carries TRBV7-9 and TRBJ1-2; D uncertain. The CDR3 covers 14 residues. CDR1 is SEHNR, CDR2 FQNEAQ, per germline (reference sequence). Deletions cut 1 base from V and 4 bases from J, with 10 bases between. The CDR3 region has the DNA TGTGCCAGCAGCTTAGTCTCAGGCTCCTATGGCTACACCTTC. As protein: CASSLVSGSYGYTF.

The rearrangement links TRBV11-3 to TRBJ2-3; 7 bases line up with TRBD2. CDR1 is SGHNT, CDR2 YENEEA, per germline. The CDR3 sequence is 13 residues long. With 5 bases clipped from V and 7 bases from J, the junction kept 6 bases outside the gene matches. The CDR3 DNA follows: TGTGCCAGCAGCCAAACCGGGAGGAATACGCAGTATTTT. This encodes CASSQTGRNTQYF.

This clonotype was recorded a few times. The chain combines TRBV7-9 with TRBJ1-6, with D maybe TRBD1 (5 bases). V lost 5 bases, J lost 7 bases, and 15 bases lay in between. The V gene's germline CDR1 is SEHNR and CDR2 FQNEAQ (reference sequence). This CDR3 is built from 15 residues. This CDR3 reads CASSEDRDGNSPLHF. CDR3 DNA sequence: TGTGCCAGCAGCGAAGACCGGGACGGCAATTCACCCCTCCACTTT.

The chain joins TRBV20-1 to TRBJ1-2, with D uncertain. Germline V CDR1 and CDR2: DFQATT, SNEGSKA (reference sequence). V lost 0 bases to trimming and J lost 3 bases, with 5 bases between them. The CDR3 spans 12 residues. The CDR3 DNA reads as TGCAGTGCTAGAGATAATCACTATGGCTACACCTTC. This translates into CSARDNHYGYTF.

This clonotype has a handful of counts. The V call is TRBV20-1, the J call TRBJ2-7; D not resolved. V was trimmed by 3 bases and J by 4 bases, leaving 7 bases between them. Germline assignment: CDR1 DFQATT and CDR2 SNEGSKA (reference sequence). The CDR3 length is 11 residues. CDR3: CSASDLYEQYF. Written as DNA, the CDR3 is TGCAGTGCTAGTGATTTATACGAGCAGTACTTC.

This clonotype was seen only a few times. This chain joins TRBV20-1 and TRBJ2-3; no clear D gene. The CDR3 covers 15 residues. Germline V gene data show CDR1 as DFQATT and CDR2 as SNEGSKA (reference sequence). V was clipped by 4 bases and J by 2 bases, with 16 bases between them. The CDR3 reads CSAKGFDPNTDTQYF. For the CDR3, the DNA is TGCAGTGCTAAAGGGTTTGACCCTAACACAGATACGCAGTATTTT.

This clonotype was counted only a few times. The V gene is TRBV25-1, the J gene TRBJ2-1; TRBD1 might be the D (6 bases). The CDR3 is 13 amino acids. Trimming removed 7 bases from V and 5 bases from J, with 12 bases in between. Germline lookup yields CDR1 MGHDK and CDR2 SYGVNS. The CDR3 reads CASTLQGDNEQFF. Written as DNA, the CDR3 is TGTGCCAGCACTTTACAGGGAGACAATGAGCAGTTCTTC.

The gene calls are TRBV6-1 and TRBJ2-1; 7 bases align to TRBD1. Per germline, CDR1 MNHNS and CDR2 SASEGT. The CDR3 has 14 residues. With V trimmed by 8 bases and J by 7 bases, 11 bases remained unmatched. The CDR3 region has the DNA TGTGCCAGCTGGGGCGTTTGGGACAGAAATGAGCAGTTCTTC. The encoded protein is CASWGVWDRNEQFF.

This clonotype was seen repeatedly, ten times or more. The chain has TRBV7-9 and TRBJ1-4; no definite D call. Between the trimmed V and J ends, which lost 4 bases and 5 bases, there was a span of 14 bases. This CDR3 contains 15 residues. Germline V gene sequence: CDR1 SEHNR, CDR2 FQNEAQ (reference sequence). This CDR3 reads CASSSGEAENEKLFF. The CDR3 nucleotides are TGTGCCAGCAGCTCGGGCGAGGCGGAAAATGAAAAACTGTTTTTT. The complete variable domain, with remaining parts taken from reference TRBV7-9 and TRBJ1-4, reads DTGVSQNPRHKITKRGQNVTFRCDPISEHNRLYWYRQTLGQGPEFLTYFQNEAQLEKSRLLSDRFSAERPKGSFSTLEIQRTEQGDSAMYLCASSSGEAENEKLFFGSGTQLSVL.

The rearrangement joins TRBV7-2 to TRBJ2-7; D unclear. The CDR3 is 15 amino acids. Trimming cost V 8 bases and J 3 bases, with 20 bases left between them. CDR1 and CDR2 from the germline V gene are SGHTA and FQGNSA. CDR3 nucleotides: TGTGCCAGCTGCTCCTCGACTGGGCCTTACTACGAGCAGTACTTC. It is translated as CASCSSTGPYYEQYF.

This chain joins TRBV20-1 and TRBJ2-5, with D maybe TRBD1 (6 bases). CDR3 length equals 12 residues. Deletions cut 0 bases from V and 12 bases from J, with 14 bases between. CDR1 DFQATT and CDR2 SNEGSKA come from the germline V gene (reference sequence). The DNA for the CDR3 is TGCAGTGCTAGAGATTTTCAGGGGATGAAGTACTTC. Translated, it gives CSARDFQGMKYF.

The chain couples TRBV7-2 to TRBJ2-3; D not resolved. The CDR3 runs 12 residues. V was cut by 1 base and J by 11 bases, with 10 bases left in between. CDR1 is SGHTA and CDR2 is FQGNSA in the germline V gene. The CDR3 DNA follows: TGTGCCAGCAGCTTAGTTACAGCACGGCAGTATTTT. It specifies CASSLVTARQYF.

CDR3 residues: CASRWDRGYNEQFF. As DNA, the CDR3 is TGTGCCAGCAGGTGGGACAGGGGGTACAATGAGCAGTTCTTC. The rearrangement uses TRBV6-1 and TRBJ2-1, with 11 bases aligning to TRBD1. The J segment lost 4 bases and the V segment lost 6 bases, leaving 2 bases of the junction unmatched. Germline CDR1 reads MNHNS; CDR2 reads SASEGT. The CDR3 has 14 amino acids.

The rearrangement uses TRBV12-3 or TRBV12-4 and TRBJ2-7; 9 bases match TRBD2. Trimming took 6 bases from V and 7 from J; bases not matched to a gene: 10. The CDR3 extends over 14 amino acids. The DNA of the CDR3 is TGTGCCAGCAGGTCCGCGGGGGGGGCTCTTGAGCAGTACTTC. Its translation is CASRSAGGALEQYF.

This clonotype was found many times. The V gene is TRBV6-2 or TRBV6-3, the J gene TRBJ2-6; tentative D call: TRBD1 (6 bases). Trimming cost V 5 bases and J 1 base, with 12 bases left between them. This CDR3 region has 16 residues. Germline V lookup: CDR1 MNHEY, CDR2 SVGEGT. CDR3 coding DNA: TGTGCCAGCAGTCCCGACAGGTCATCTGGGGCCAACGTCCTGACTTTC. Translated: CASSPDRSSGANVLTF.

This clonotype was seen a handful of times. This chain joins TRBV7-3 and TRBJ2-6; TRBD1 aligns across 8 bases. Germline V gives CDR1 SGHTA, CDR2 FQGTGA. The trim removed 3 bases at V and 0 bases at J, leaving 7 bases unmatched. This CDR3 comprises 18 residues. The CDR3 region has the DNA TGTGCCAGCAGCTTCATGACAGGGGCCAGCTCTGGGGCCAACGTCCTGACTTTC. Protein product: CASSFMTGASSGANVLTF.

In DNA, the CDR3 is TGTGCCAGCAGCGGCGGACGGACTCTTGGCTACGAGCAGTACTTC. Amino acid sequence: CASSGGRTLGYEQYF. The chain carries TRBV6-1 and TRBJ2-7; TRBD2 is a possible D gene (5 bases). Per germline, CDR1 MNHNS and CDR2 SASEGT. This CDR3 has 15 residues. V shed 6 bases and J shed 3 bases, with 18 bases lying between them.

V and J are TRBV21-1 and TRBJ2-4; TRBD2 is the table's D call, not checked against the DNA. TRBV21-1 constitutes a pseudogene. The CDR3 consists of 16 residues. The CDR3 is CASSKGEGLAENIQYF. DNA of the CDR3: TGTGCCAGCAGCAAAGGCGAGGGACTAGCGGAAAACATTCAGTACTTC.

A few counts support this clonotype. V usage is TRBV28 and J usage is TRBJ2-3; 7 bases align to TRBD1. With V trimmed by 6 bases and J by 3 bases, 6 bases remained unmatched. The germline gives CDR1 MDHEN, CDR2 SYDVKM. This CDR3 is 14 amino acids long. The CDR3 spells CASRAGGLTDTQYF. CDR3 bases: TGTGCCAGCAGAGCAGGGGGATTGACAGATACGCAGTATTTT.